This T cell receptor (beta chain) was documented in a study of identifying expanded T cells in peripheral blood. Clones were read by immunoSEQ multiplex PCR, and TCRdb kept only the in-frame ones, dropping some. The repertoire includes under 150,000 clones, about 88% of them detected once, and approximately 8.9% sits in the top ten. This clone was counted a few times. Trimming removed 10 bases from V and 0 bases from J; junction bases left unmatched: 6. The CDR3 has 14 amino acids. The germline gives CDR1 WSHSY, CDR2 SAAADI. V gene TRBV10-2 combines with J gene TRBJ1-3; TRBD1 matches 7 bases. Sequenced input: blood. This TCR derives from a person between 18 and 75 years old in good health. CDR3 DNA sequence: TGCGCCACCCTGCCAGGGGGCTCTGGAAACACCATATATTTT. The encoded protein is CATLPGGSGNTIYF.